This T cell receptor (beta chain) originates from a study of shared clonotypes between healthy human individuals. In the study overall: Every donor yielded three CD4 naive, three CD4 memory, two CD8 naive and one CD8 memory plate.

Samples underwent the assay at deep level. The table came from immunoSEQ multiplex PCR; TCRdb's copy has only in-frame clones and leaves some out. Counted here are some 600,000 clones, roughly 96% occurring once; the ten biggest clones make up 0.11%. As regards this clone: Its antigen is unidentified.

Naive CD8 cells lacked CD45RO and underwent positive selection for CCR7, leaving out terminally differentiated effector memory CD45RA+ cells. Trimming took 5 bases from V and 2 from J; bases not matched to a gene: 3. CDR3 length: 15 amino acids. Germline V gives CDR1 MDHEN, CDR2 SYDVKM. Findings and limits, study-wide: Relative to memory subsets, naive subsets generally showed larger estimated richness. Sequencing depth was expected to affect clonotype sharing among donors.

V gene TRBV28 combines with J gene TRBJ2-3; 11 nucleotides match TRBD2. The source is a woman in her twenties or thirties in good health. Sequenced sample: naive CD8+ T cells sorted from blood. The CDR3 DNA is TGTGCCAGCAGTGGACTAGCGGGTTCCACAGATACGCAGTATTTT. This codes for CASSGLAGSTDTQYF.